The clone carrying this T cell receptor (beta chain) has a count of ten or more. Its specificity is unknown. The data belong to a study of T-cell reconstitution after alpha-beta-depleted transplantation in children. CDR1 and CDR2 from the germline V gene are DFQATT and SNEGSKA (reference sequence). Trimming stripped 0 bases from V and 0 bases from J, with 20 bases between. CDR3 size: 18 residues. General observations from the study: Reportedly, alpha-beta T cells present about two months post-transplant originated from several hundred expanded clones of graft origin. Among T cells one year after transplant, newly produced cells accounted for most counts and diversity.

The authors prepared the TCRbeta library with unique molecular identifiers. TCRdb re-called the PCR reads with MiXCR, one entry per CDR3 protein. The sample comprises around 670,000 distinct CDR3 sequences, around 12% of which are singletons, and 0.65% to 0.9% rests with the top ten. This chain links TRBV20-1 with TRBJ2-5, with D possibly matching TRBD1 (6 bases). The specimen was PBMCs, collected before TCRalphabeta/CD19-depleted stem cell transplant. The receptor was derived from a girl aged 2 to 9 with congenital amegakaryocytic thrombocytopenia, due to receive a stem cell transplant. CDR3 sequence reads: CSARERQAQGLYQETQYF. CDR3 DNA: TGCAGTGCTAGAGAAAGGCAGGCGCAGGGGTTGTACCAAGAGACCCAGTACTTC.